The present TCR beta chain was sequenced within a study of T cell changes during pregnancy in multiple sclerosis. Using immunoSEQ multiplex PCR, the repertoire was profiled, and TCRdb retains in-frame clones only, with some absent. The sample includes about 59,000 clones, approximately 94% of them seen just once. The sequences come from CD8+ T cells from peripheral blood mononuclear cells, collected after pregnancy. This TCR came from a female donor with multiple sclerosis, enrolled in a pregnancy study.

The DNA for the CDR3 is TGTGCCAGCAGTTCCCCCTCTAGCGGGAGGTCCTACGAGCAGTACTTC. Amino acids: CASSSPSSGRSYEQYF. The chain combines TRBV28 with TRBJ2-7, with 11 nucleotides matching TRBD2. From germline, CDR1 is MDHEN and CDR2 SYDVKM. The CDR3 covers 16 residues. V lost 4 bases and J lost 1; bases outside the gene matches: 6. Drawing the rest from reference TRBV28 and TRBJ2-7, the complete variable domain is DVKVTQSSRYLVKRTGEKVFLECVQDMDHENMFWYRQDPGLGLRLIYFSYDVKMKEKGDIPEGYSVSREKKERFSLILESASTNQTSMYLCASSSPSSGRSYEQYFGPGTRLTVT.